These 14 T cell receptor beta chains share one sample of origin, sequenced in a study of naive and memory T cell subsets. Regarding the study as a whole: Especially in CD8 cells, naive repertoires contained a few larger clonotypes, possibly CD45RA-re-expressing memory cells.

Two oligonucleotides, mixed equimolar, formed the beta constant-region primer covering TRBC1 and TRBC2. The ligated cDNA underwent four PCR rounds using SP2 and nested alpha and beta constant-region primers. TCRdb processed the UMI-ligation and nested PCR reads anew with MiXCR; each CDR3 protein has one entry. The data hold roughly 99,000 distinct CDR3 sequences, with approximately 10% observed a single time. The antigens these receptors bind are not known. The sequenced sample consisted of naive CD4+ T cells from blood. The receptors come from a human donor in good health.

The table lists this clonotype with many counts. CDR3 loop: CASTPRVQITDTQYF. The CDR3 DNA reads TGTGCCAGCACCCCCCGGGTTCAAATCACAGATACGCAGTATTTT. The chain is built from TRBV7-2 and TRBJ2-3; D gene ambiguous. V dropped 7 bases and J dropped 2 bases, with 16 bases sitting between them. The germline CDR1 and CDR2 sequences are SGHTA and FQGNSA. The CDR3 sequence is 15 residues long.

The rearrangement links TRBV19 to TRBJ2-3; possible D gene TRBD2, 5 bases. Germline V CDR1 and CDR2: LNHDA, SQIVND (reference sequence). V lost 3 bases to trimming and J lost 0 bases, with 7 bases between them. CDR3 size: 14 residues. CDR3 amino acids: CASSMDWSTDTQYF. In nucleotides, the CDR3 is TGTGCCAGTAGTATGGACTGGAGCACAGATACGCAGTATTTT.

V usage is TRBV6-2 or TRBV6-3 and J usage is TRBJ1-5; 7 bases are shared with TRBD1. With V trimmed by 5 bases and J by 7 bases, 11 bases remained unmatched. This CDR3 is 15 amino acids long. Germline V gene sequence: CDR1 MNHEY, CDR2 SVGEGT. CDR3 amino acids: CASSGGQSPLQPQHF. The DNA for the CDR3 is TGTGCCAGCAGTGGGGGACAGTCACCCCTACAGCCCCAGCATTTT.

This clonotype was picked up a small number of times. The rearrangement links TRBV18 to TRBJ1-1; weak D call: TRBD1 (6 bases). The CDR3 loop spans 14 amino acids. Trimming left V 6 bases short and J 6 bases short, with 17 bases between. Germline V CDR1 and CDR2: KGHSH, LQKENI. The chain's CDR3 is CASSPNQWGPEAFF. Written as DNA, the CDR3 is TGTGCCAGCTCCCCGAACCAATGGGGGCCTGAAGCTTTCTTT.

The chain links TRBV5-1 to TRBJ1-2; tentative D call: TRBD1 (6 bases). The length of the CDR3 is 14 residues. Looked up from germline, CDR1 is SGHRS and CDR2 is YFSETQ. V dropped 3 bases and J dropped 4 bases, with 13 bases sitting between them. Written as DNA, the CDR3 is TGCGCCAGCAGCTCCTCCTCAGGGGTCTATGGCTACACCTTC. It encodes CASSSSSGVYGYTF.

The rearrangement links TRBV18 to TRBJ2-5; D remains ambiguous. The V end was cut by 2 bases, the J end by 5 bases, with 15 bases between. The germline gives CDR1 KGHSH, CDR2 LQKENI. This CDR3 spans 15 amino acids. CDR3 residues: CASSPSPWNGETQYF. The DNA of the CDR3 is TGTGCCAGCTCACCAAGTCCATGGAATGGGGAGACCCAGTACTTC.

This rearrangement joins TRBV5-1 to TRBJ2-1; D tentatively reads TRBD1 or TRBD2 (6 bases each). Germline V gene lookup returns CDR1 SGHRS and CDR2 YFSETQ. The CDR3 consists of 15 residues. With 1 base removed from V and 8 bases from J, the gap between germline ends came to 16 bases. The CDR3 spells CASSLSGGRVYEQFF. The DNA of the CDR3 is TGCGCCAGCAGCTTGTCCGGGGGCCGTGTCTATGAGCAGTTCTTC.

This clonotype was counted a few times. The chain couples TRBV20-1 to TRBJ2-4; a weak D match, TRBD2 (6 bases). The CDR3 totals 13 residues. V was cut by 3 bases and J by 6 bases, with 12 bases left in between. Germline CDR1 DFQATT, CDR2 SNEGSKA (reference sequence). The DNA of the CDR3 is TGCAGTGCTAGCGGGAGTGTTGGAAACATTCAGTACTTC. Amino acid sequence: CSASGSVGNIQYF.

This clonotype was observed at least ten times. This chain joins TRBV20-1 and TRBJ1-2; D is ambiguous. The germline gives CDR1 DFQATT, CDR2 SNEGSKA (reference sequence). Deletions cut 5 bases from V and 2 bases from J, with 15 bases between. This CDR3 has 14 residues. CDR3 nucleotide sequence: TGCAGTGCTCCGGAGTACCCCTCCAACTATGGCTACACCTTC. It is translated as CSAPEYPSNYGYTF.

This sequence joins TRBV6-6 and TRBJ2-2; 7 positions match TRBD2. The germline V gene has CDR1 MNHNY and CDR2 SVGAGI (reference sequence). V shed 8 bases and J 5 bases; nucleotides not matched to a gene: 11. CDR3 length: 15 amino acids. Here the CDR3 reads CASGEGRGNTGELFF. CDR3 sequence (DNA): TGTGCCAGCGGGGAGGGACGAGGAAATACCGGGGAGCTGTTTTTT.

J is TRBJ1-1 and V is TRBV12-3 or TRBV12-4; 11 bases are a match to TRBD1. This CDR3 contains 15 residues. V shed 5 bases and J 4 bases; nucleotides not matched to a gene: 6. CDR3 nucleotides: TGTGCCAGCAGTCTCGGACAGGGGGCTGTCACTGAAGCTTTCTTT. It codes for CASSLGQGAVTEAFF.

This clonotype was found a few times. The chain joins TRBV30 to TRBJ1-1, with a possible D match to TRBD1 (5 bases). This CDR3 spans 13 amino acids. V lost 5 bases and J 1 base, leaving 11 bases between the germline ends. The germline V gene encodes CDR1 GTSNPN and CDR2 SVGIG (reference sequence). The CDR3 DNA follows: TGTGCCTGGGTCATGAGGGGGAACACTGAAGCTTTCTTT. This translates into CAWVMRGNTEAFF.

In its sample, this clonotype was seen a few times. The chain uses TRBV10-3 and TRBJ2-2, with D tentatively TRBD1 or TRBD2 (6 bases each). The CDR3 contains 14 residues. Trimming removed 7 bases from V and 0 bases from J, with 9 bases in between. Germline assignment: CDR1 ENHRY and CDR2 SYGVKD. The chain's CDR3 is CAIKGGPNTGELFF. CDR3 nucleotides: TGTGCCATCAAAGGGGGGCCGAACACCGGGGAGCTGTTTTTT.

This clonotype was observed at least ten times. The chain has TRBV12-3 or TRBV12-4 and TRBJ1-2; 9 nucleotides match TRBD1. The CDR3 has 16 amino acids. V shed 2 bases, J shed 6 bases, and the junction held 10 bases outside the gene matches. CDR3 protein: CASSLTNRGQENGYTF. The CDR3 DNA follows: TGTGCCAGCAGTTTAACAAACAGGGGGCAGGAGAATGGCTACACCTTC.